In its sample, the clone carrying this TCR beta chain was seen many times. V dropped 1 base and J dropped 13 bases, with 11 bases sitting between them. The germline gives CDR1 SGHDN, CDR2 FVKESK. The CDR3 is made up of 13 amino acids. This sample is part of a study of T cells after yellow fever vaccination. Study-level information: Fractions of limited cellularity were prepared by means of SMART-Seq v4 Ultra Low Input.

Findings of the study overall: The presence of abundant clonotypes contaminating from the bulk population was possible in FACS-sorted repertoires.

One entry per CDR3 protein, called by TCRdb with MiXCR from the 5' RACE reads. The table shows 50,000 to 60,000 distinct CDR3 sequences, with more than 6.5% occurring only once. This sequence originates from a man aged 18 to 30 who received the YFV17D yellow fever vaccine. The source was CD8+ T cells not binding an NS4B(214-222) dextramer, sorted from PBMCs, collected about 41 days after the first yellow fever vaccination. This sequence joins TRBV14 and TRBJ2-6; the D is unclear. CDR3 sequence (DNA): TGTGCCAGCAGCCAAGGACGGCTACGGGTCCTGACTTTC. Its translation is CASSQGRLRVLTF.